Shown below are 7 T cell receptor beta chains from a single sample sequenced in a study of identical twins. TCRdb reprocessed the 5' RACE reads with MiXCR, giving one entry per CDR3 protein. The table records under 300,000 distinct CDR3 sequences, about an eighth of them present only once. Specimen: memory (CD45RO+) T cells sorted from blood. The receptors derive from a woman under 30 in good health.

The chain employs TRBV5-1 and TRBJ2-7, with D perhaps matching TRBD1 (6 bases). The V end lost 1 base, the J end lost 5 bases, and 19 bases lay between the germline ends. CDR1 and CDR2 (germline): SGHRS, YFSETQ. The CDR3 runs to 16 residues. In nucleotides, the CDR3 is TGCGCCAGCAGCTTGATGCCCGGCAGGGGCTCGCACGAGCAGTACTTC. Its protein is CASSLMPGRGSHEQYF.

The CDR3 is CASSQVQSRETQYF. CDR3 DNA sequence: TGTGCCAGCAGCCAAGTTCAGTCCCGAGAGACCCAGTACTTC. The chain couples TRBV3-1 to TRBJ2-5; D remains ambiguous. V gave up 1 base and J gave up 4 bases, with 10 bases separating them. The CDR3 totals 14 residues. Germline V gene lookup returns CDR1 LGHDT and CDR2 YNNKEL (reference sequence).

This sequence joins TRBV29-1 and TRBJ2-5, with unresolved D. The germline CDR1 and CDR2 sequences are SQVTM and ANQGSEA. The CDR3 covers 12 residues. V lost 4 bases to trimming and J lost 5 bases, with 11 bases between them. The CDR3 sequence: CSVVQLGETQYF. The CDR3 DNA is TGCAGCGTTGTTCAGCTCGGGGAGACCCAGTACTTC.

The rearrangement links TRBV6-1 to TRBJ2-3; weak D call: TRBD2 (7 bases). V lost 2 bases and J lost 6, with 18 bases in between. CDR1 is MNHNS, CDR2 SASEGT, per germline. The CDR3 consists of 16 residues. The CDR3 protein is CASSERGGAVLDTQYF. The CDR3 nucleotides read TGTGCCAGCAGTGAAAGGGGGGGGGCCGTTCTGGATACGCAGTATTTT.

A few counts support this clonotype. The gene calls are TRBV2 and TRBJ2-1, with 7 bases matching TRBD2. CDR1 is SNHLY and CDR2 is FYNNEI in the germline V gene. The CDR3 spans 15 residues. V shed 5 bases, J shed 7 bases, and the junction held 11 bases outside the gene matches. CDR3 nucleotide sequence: TGTGCCAGCAGTCGGCGGGCGGGAGTGGGGAATGAGCAGTTCTTC. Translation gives CASSRRAGVGNEQFF.

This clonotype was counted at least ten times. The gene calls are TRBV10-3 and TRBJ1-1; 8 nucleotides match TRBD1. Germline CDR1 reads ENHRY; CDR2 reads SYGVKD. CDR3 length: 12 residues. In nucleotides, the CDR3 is TGTGCTATCGGACAGGGGAACACTGAAGCTTTCTTT. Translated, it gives CAIGQGNTEAFF.

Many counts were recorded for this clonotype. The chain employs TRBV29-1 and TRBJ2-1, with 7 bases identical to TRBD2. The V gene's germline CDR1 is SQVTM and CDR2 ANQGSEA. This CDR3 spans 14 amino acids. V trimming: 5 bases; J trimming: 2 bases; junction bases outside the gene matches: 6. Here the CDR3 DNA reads TGCAGCGTTTTGGGCGGGAGTACCTACAATGAGCAGTTCTTC. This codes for CSVLGGSTYNEQFF.